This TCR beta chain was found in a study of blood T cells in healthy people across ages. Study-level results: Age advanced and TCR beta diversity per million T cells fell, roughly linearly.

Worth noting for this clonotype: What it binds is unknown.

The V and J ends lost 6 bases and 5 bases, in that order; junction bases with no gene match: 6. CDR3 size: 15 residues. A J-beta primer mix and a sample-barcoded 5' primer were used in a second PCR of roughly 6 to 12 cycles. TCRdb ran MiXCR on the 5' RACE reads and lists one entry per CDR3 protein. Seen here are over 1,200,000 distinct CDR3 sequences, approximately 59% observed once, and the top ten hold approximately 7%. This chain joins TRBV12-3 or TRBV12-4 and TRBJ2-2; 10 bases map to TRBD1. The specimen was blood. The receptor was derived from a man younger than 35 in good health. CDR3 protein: CASRSGTGVTGELFF. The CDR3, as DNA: TGTGCCAGCAGATCCGGGACAGGGGTTACCGGGGAGCTGTTTTTT.